Listed here are 20 T cell receptor beta chains from one sample, sequenced in a study of blood T cell repertoires in COVID-19. TCRdb's table, derived via immunoSEQ multiplex PCR, lists solely in-frame clones and lacks some. Altogether about 300,000 clones are present, about 90% being singletons, with the ten largest covering approximately 2%. Sample: peripheral blood. The receptors derive from a woman aged 25 to 39 with COVID-19, enrolled during active disease.

This sequence joins TRBV5-6 and TRBJ2-3, with 8 bases aligning to TRBD2. Losses at the gene ends were 1 base for V and 4 bases for J; bases not matched to a gene: 5. The CDR3 is made up of 15 amino acids. CDR1 and CDR2 from the germline V gene are SGHDT and YYEEEE. CDR3 region: CASSLRVAGSDTQYF. For the CDR3, the DNA is TGTGCCAGCAGCTTGAGGGTAGCGGGGTCAGATACGCAGTATTTT.

V and J are TRBV4-3 and TRBJ1-5; the D gene is possibly TRBD1 (5 bases). The germline gives CDR1 LGHNA, CDR2 YSLEER. This CDR3 contains 15 residues. V lost 0 bases and J 6 bases, leaving 12 bases between the germline ends. The CDR3 nucleotides read TGCGCCAGCAGCCAAGACAGGGCAGGGTCTCAGCCCCAGCATTTT. Amino acids: CASSQDRAGSQPQHF.

The chain employs TRBV20-1 and TRBJ1-5; the match to TRBD1 covers 8 bases. Germline V lookup: CDR1 DFQATT, CDR2 SNEGSKA (reference sequence). V was pared by 3 bases and J by 5 bases, with 12 bases of the junction left unmatched. The CDR3 loop spans 16 amino acids. The CDR3 nucleotides read TGCAGTGCTAGTCAACCAGCCTCAGGGGGCTATCAGCCCCAGCATTTT. Translated, it gives CSASQPASGGYQPQHF.

This clone was counted once. The chain couples TRBV5-1 to TRBJ2-1; possibly TRBD1 for D (6 bases). V was cut by 4 bases and J by 7 bases, with 9 bases left in between. The germline V gene encodes CDR1 SGHRS and CDR2 YFSETQ. The CDR3 spans 12 residues. The CDR3 here is CASSTRGNEQFF. The CDR3 region has the DNA TGCGCCAGCAGCACCAGGGGTAATGAGCAGTTCTTC.

A word on this clone: A much bigger clone sits one base away, suggesting this may be a read error. The chain carries TRBV14 and TRBJ1-2, with D perhaps matching TRBD1 (5 bases). There are 13 residues in the CDR3. Germline-derived CDR1 and CDR2 are SGHDN and FVKESK. The V end lost 2 bases, the J end lost 2 bases, and 6 bases lay between the germline ends. Written as DNA, the CDR3 is TGTGCCAGCAGCCAACAGGGAAACTATGGCTACACCTTC. This gives the protein CASSQQGNYGYTF.

This chain connects TRBV10-3 to TRBJ1-2; D may be TRBD1 (5 bases). The CDR3 covers 13 residues. The germline gives CDR1 ENHRY, CDR2 SYGVKD. The V gene lost 2 bases and the J gene lost 6 bases, with 10 bases spanning the gap. The CDR3 DNA sequence: TGTGCCATCAGTGAGGGTGGGGCCAATGGCTACACCTTC. It yields the protein CAISEGGANGYTF.

The J gene is TRBJ1-1, the V gene TRBV11-2; D is ambiguous. This CDR3 comprises 16 residues. V was cut by 0 bases and J by 0 bases, with 11 bases left in between. CDR1 is SGHAT, CDR2 FQNNGV, per germline. The CDR3 reads CASSLDRLLMNTEAFF. In DNA, the CDR3 is TGTGCCAGCAGCTTAGACCGGTTACTGATGAACACTGAAGCTTTCTTT. Drawing the rest from reference TRBV11-2 and TRBJ1-1, the complete variable domain is EAGVAQSPRYKIIEKRQSVAFWCNPISGHATLYWYQQILGQGPKLLIQFQNNGVVDDSQLPKDRFSAERLKGVDSTLKIQPAKLEDSAVYLCASSLDRLLMNTEAFFGQGTRLTVV.

The J gene is TRBJ1-5, the V gene TRBV7-9; D not resolved. This CDR3 comprises 13 residues. Germline assignment: CDR1 SEHNR and CDR2 FQNEAQ (reference sequence). Trimming stripped 8 bases from V and 4 bases from J, with 12 bases between. The CDR3, as DNA: TGTGCCAGCTCCCGGGGTAATAATCAGCCCCAGCATTTT. It yields the protein CASSRGNNQPQHF.

V gene TRBV6-5 combines with J gene TRBJ2-3; TRBD2 matches at 9 bases. This CDR3 contains 15 residues. From germline, CDR1 is MNHEY and CDR2 SVGAGI. Trimming cost V 7 bases and J 5 bases; bases outside gene matches: 10. CDR3: CASKGGGGAGDTQYF. CDR3 nucleotides: TGTGCCAGCAAGGGAGGCGGGGGGGCCGGAGATACGCAGTATTTT.

The chain recombines TRBV15 with TRBJ2-7, with 8 positions matching TRBD2. The germline CDR1 and CDR2 sequences are LNHNV and YYDKDF (reference sequence). This CDR3 region has 15 residues. J lost 3 bases, V lost 0 bases, and 4 bases had no gene match. The CDR3 here is CATSRDPREGYEQYF. The CDR3 DNA reads as TGTGCCACCAGCAGAGATCCACGGGAGGGCTACGAGCAGTACTTC.

The chain employs TRBV9 and TRBJ1-5; 7 bases align to TRBD1. The CDR3 extends over 16 amino acids. V lost 2 bases to trimming and J lost 5 bases; unmatched junction nucleotides: 10. Germline assignment: CDR1 SGDLS and CDR2 YYNGEE. The CDR3 loop reads CASSVPVDRVYQPQHF. The CDR3 DNA is TGTGCCAGCAGCGTCCCTGTTGACAGGGTTTATCAGCCCCAGCATTTT.

This sequence joins TRBV2 and TRBJ1-5, with TRBD1 identical over 8 bases. Germline lookup yields CDR1 SNHLY and CDR2 FYNNEI. The CDR3 is 14 amino acids. V gave up 6 bases and J gave up 6 bases; unmatched junction bases: 7. As DNA, the CDR3 is TGTGCCAGCAGCGTACAGGGGGAGGGTCAGCCCCAGCATTTT. Protein sequence: CASSVQGEGQPQHF.

This clone was counted between two and nine times. This chain joins TRBV5-5 and TRBJ1-5; D gene uncertain. The CDR3 spans 16 residues. In germline, CDR1 is SGHKS, CDR2 YYEKEE (reference sequence). V was pared by 1 base and J by 2 bases, with 13 bases between. CDR3 bases: TGTGCCAGCAGCTTGCAGCTGGGCGGGGGCAATCAGCCCCAGCATTTT. It codes for CASSLQLGGGNQPQHF.

About this clone: The same CDR3 can be traced to other DNA sequences in this sample. V usage is TRBV3-1 (or the pseudogene TRBV3-2) and J usage is TRBJ1-1; weak D call: TRBD1 (5 bases). The V end lost 1 base, the J end lost 4 bases, and 10 bases lay between the germline ends. The CDR3 loop spans 14 amino acids. CDR1 is LGHDT, CDR2 YNNKEL, per germline (reference sequence). CDR3 bases: TGTGCCAGCAGCCAAGGGACCGGGGGCACTGAAGCTTTCTTT. As protein: CASSQGTGGTEAFF.

The rearrangement links TRBV3-1 (or the pseudogene TRBV3-2) to TRBJ2-2; 7 nucleotides align to TRBD2. CDR3 length: 21 residues. The ends lost 1 base at V and 0 bases at J; junction bases unmatched: 17. Germline CDR1 and CDR2: LGHDT and YNNKEL (reference sequence). The CDR3 here is CASSQGMVVGGGSANTGELFF. The CDR3, as DNA: TGTGCCAGCAGCCAAGGGATGGTAGTTGGGGGGGGAAGCGCGAACACCGGGGAGCTGTTTTTT.

The rearrangement links TRBV29-1 to TRBJ2-5; D remains ambiguous. Germline CDR1 SQVTM, CDR2 ANQGSEA. The CDR3 sequence is 13 residues long. V lost 6 bases and J lost 7, with 18 bases in between. This chain's CDR3 is CSVEPRSVGTQYF. The CDR3 coding sequence is TGCAGCGTAGAACCCCGAAGCGTAGGGACCCAGTACTTC.

The gene calls are TRBV6-2 or TRBV6-3 and TRBJ2-2; TRBD1 aligns across 10 bases. Germline V gene lookup returns CDR1 MNHEY and CDR2 SVGEGT. Unmatched junction bases numbered 7, after V lost 5 bases and J lost 4 bases. The CDR3 is 16 amino acids. The CDR3 region is CASSNPGQGPTGELFF. CDR3 sequence (DNA): TGTGCCAGCAGTAACCCGGGACAGGGGCCCACCGGGGAGCTGTTTTTT.

This clone has just a few counts. The genes are TRBV30 and TRBJ2-7; possible D gene TRBD2, 5 bases. From germline, CDR1 is GTSNPN and CDR2 SVGIG (reference sequence). V was pared by 4 bases and J by 7 bases, with 14 bases between. The CDR3 has 12 residues. The CDR3 DNA reads TGTGCCTGGACCCGGACGGGGTTGGAGCAGTACTTC. This translates into CAWTRTGLEQYF.

To note about this clone: This sample includes further DNA sequences coding for the same CDR3. V and J are TRBV18 and TRBJ2-1, with D maybe TRBD1 (6 bases). The germline V gene has CDR1 KGHSH and CDR2 LQKENI. V lost 0 bases, J lost 4 bases, and 7 bases lay in between. The CDR3 length is 14 residues. The CDR3 loop reads CASSPPTGYNEQFF. In DNA form, the CDR3 reads TGTGCCAGCTCACCACCGACAGGTTACAATGAGCAGTTCTTC.

This rearrangement joins TRBV3-1 (or the pseudogene TRBV3-2) to TRBJ1-4; 8 positions agree with TRBD1. Germline V gives CDR1 LGHDT, CDR2 YNNKEL (reference sequence). Unmatched junction bases numbered 6, after V lost 2 bases and J lost 7 bases. The CDR3 is 15 amino acids. The CDR3 is CASSQQGARSEKLFF. CDR3 coding DNA: TGTGCCAGCAGCCAACAGGGGGCGCGTAGTGAAAAACTGTTTTTT.